The rows below give T cell receptor beta chains drawn from one sample of a study of PD-1 blockade in classical Hodgkin lymphoma. Data came from immunoSEQ multiplex PCR; TCRdb stores just in-frame clones and leaves some out. Altogether about 24,000 clones are present, approximately 70% being singletons, with the ten largest covering approximately 30%. Sample: peripheral blood mononuclear cells (PBMCs), taken before the fourth cycle of nivolumab. All receptors come from a human donor with classical Hodgkin lymphoma. The CDR3 runs from the conserved cysteine through the conserved F or W. The order of the fields is V gene, CDR3 protein.

V: TRBV27; CDR3: CASSEAGEQFF
V: TRBV19; CDR3: CASSSVWTSATGELFF
V: TRBV5-1; CDR3: CASSTRQGFNEQFF
V: TRBV4-1; CDR3: CASSRREGSGSPLHF
V: TRBV6-1; CDR3: CASKNTLSGNTIYF
V: TRBV11-2; CDR3: CASSPGGATDTQYF
V: TRBV30; CDR3: CAWDGQGAGELFF
V: TRBV20-1; CDR3: CSAWDRDSVTF
V: TRBV10-1; CDR3: CASSFTRMGKGPLHF
V: TRBV7-9; CDR3: CASSPGTGKNIQYF
V: TRBV25-1; CDR3: CASSESPNSMQYQPQHF
V: TRBV2; CDR3: CASSRAGNTIYF
V: TRBV19; CDR3: CASSIGRANTEAFF
V: TRBV27; CDR3: CASRMTDVNTEAFF
V: TRBV7-9; CDR3: CASSTREYTEAFF
V: TRBV7-9; CDR3: CASSLNAEQFF
V: TRBV28; CDR3: CASSTTGGYDTQYF
V: TRBV15; CDR3: CATSRSPGNSNQPQHF
V: TRBV6-5; CDR3: CASNKQGATEAFF
V: TRBV5-4; CDR3: CASSSSGGAVNEQFF
V: TRBV15; CDR3: CATSAGTTTYEQYF
V: TRBV5-1; CDR3: CASSFTTAGEETQYF
V: TRBV9; CDR3: CASSVIGGRGVVIDEQYF
V: TRBV7-9; CDR3: CASSEQGAGQPQHF
V: TRBV7-9; CDR3: CASSLYFGGVADTQYF
V: TRBV18; CDR3: CASSPAGRETQYF
V: TRBV28; CDR3: CASAVPTGEKLFF
V: TRBV19; CDR3: CATRGRGMDTQYF
V: TRBV6-5; CDR3: CASRKGQEYNSPLHF
V: TRBV20-1; CDR3: CGTSGVYEQYF
V: TRBV2; CDR3: CASGRTGGANYGYTF
V: TRBV28; CDR3: CASSLGGPRSEQFF
V: TRBV28; CDR3: CASSPTRQGGQPQHF
V: TRBV28; CDR3: CASSLWPGEAFF
V: TRBV19; CDR3: CASGINYSNQPQHF
V: TRBV7-3; CDR3: CASSSYTEAFF
V: TRBV30; CDR3: CAWSVPLTGFNEKLFF
V: TRBV7-9; CDR3: CASSLAAGSGNTIYF
V: TRBV7-2; CDR3: CASSLQGAYTEAFF
V: TRBV25-1; CDR3: CASTNRGSRPSGNTIYF
V: TRBV29-1; CDR3: CSVGDWGRGGYGYTF
V: TRBV7-9; CDR3: CASSRGGVRQEAQYF
V: TRBV11-2; CDR3: CASSPLGGATEAFF
V: TRBV4-3; CDR3: CASSQEVGQPQHF
V: TRBV11-2; CDR3: CASSPSGQTTSTDTQYF